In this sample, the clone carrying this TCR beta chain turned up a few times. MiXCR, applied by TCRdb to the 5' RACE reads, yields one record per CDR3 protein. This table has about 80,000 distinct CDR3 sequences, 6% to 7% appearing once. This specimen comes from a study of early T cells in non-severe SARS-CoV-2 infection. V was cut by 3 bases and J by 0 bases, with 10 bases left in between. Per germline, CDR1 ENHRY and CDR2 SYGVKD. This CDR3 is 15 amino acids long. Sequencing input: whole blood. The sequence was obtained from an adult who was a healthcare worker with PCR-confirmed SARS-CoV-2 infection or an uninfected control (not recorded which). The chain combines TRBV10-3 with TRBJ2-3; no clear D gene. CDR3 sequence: CAISDGKTSTDTQYF. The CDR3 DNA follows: TGTGCCATCAGTGACGGCAAAACTAGCACAGATACGCAGTATTTT.